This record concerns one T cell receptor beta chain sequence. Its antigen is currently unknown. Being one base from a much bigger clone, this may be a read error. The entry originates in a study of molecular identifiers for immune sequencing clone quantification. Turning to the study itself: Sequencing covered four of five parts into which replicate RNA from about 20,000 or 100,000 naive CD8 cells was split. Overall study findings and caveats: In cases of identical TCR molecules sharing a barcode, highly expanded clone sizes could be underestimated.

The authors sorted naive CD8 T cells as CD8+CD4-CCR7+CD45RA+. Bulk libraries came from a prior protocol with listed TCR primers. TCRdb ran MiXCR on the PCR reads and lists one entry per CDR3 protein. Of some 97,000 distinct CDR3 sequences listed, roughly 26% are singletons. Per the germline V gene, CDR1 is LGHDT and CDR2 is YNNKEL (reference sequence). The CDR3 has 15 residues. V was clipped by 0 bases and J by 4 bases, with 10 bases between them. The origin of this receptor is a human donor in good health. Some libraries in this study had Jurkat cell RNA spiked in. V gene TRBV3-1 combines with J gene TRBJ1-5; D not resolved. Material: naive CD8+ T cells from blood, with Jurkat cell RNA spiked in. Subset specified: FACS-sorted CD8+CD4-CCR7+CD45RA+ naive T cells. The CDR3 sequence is CASSQDPGNNQPQHF. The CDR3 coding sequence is TGTGCCAGCAGCCAAGATCCCGGGAATAATCAGCCCCAGCATTTT.